This T cell receptor beta chain derives from a study of blood T cell repertoires in COVID-19. The overall study: Samples representing acute and convalescent COVID-19 were sourced from the United States, Italy and Spain. PBMCs, B-cell-depleted T cells, or T cells provided the cDNA or gDNA that made up the material.

This clone has a handful of counts. The CDR3 sequence is 13 residues long. Germline V CDR1 and CDR2: SNHLY, FYNNEI. Deletions cut 5 bases from V and 0 bases from J, with 7 bases between. In the original processing: Amplified reference gene primers provided the basis for estimating nucleated cell counts. Here immunoSEQ multiplex PCR was the method, and the copy in TCRdb shows in-frame clones only, minus some. Clone size and the V and J calls come from that table; the DNA yielded D and trimming. This sample has 270,000 or so clones, with around 89% found just once. Sequences were obtained from peripheral blood. The source is a man aged 40-49 years with acute or convalescent COVID-19. The V gene is TRBV2, the J gene TRBJ1-1; D gene unclear. CDR3 DNA: TGTGCCAGCAGTCAGGCCATGAACACTGAAGCTTTCTTT. This translates into CASSQAMNTEAFF.